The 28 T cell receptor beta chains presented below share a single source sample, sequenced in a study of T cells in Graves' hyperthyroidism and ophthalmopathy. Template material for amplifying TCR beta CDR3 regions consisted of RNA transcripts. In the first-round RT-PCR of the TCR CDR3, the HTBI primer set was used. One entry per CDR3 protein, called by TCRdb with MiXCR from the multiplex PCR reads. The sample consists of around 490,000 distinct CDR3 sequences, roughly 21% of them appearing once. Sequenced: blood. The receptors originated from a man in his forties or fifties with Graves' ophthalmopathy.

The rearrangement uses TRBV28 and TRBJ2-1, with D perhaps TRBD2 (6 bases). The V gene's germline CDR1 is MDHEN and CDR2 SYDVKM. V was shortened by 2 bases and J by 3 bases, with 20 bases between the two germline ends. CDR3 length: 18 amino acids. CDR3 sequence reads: CASSLGGVWGGGYNEQFF. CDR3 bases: TGTGCCAGCAGTTTAGGAGGGGTGTGGGGAGGTGGCTACAATGAGCAGTTCTTC.

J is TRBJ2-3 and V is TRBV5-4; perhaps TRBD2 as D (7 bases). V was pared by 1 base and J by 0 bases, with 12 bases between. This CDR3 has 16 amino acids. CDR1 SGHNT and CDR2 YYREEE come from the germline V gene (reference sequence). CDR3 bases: TGTGCCAGCAGCTTGAGGCGGGGGCTTAGCACAGATACGCAGTATTTT. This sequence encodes CASSLRRGLSTDTQYF.

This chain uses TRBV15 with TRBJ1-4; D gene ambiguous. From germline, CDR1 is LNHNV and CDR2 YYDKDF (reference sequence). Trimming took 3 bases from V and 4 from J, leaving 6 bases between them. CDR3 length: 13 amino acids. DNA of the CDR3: TGTGCCACCAGCAGCCAGGATAATGAAAAACTGTTTTTT. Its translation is CATSSQDNEKLFF.

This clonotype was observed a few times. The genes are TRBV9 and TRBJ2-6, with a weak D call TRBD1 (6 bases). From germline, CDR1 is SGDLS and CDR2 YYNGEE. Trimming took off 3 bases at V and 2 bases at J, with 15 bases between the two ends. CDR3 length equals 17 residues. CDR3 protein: CASSGGPGTTGANVLTF. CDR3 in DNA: TGTGCCAGCAGCGGCGGACCCGGGACAACTGGGGCCAACGTCCTGACTTTC. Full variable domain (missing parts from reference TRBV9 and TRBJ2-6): DSGVTQTPKHLITATGQRVTLRCSPRSGDLSVYWYQQSLDQGLQFLIQYYNGEERAKGNILERFSAQQFPDLHSELNLSSLELGDSALYFCASSGGPGTTGANVLTFGAGSRLTVL.

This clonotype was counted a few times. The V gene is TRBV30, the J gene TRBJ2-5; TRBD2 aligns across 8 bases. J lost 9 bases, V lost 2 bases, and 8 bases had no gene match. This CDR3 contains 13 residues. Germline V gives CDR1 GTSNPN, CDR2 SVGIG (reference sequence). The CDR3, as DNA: TGTGCCTGGAGTCGGGGGGGGGCTGTCCCCCAGTACTTC. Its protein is CAWSRGGAVPQYF.

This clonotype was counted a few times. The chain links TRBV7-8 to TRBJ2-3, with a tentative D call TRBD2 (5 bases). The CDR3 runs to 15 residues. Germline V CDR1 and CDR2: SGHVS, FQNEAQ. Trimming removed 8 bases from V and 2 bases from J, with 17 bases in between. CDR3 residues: CASQRKPGYTDTQYF. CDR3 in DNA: TGTGCCAGCCAGAGAAAGCCGGGGTACACAGATACGCAGTATTTT.

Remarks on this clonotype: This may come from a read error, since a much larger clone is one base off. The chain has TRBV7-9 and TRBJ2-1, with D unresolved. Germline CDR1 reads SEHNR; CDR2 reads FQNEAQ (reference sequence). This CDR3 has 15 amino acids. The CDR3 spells CASSLGGPPYNEQSF. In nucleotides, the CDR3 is TGTGCCAGCAGCTTAGGAGGACCACCCTACAATGAGCAGTCCTTC.

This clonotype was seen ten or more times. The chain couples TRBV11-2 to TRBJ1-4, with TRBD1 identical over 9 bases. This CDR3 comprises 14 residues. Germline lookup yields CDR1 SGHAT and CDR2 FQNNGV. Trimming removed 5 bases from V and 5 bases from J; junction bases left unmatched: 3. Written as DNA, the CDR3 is TGTGCCAGCAGCGCGGGACAGGGAAATGAAAAACTGTTTTTT. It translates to CASSAGQGNEKLFF. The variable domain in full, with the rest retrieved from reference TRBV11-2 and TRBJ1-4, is EAGVAQSPRYKIIEKRQSVAFWCNPISGHATLYWYQQILGQGPKLLIQFQNNGVVDDSQLPKDRFSAERLKGVDSTLKIQPAKLEDSAVYLCASSAGQGNEKLFFGSGTQLSVL.

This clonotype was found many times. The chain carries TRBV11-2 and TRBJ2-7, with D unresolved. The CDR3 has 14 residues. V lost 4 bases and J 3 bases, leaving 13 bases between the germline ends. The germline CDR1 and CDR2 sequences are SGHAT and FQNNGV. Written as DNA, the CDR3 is TGTGCCAGCAGCTCCTACGTGGGTAACTACGAGCAGTACTTC. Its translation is CASSSYVGNYEQYF.

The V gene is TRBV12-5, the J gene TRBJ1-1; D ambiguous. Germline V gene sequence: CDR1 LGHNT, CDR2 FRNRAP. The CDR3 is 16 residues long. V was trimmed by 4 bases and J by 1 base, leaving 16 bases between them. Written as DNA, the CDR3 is TGTGCTAGTGGTTGGGATTGGTTGACGGAGAACACTGAAGCTTTCTTT. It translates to CASGWDWLTENTEAFF.

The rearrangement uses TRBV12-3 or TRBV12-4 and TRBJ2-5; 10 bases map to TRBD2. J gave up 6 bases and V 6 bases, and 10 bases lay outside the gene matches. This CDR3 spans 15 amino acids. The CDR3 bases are TGTGCCAGCAGCCGAGCGGGGGGGCGTCAAAAGACCCAGTACTTC. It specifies CASSRAGGRQKTQYF.

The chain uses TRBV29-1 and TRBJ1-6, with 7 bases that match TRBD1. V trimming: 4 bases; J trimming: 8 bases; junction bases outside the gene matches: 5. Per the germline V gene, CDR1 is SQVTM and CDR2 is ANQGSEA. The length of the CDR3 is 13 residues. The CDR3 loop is CSVGDSLYSPLHF. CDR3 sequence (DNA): TGCAGCGTTGGGGACAGCCTTTATTCACCCCTCCACTTT. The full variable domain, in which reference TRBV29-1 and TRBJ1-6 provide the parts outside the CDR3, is SAVISQKPSRDICQRGTSLTIQCQVDSQVTMMFWYRQQPGQSLTLIATANQGSEATYESGFVIDKFPISRPNLTFSTLTVSNMSPEDSSIYLCSVGDSLYSPLHFGNGTRLTVT.

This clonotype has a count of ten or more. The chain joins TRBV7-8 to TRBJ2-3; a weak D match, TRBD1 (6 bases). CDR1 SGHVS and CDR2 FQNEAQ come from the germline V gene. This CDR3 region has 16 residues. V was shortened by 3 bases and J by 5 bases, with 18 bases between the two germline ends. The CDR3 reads CASSFLSRGSGDTQYF. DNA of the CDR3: TGTGCCAGCAGCTTTCTCAGCAGGGGCAGCGGAGATACGCAGTATTTT.

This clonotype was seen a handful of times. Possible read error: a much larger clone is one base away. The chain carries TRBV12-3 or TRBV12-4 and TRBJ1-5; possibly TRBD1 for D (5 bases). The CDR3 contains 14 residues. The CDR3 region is CASSLARGNQLQHF. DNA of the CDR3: TGTGCCAGCAGTTTAGCAAGGGGCAATCAGCTCCAGCATTTT.

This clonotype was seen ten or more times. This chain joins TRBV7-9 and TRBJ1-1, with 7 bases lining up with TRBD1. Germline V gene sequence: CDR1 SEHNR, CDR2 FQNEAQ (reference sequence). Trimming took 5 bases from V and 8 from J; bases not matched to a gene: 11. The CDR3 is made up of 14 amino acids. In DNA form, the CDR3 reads TGTGCCAGCAGCATTCGACAGGGCTTATCCGAAGCTTTCTTT. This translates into CASSIRQGLSEAFF.

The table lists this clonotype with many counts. The CDR3 loop reads CAWSAGHNEKLFF. The CDR3 nucleotides read TGTGCCTGGAGTGCGGGTCATAATGAAAAACTGTTTTTT. V gene TRBV30 combines with J gene TRBJ1-4; D is uncertain. The CDR3 loop spans 13 amino acids. Germline V lookup: CDR1 GTSNPN, CDR2 SVGIG (reference sequence). Between the trimmed V and J ends, which lost 1 base and 4 bases, there was a span of 7 bases.

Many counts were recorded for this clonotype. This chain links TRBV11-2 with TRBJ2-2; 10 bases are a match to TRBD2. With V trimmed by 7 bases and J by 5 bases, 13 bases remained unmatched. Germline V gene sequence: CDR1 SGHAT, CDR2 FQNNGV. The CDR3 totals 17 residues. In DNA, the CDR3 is TGTGCCAGCACCCTGTTACCTAGCGGGGGTGTTACCGGGGAGCTGTTTTTT. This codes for CASTLLPSGGVTGELFF.

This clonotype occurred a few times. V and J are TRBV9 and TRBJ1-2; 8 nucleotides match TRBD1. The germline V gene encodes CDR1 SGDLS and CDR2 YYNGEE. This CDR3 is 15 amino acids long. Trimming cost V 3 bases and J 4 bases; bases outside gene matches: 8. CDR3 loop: CASSADLTGGYGYTF. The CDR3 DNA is TGTGCCAGCAGCGCCGATCTTACAGGGGGCTATGGCTACACCTTC. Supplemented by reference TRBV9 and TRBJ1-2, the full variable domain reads DSGVTQTPKHLITATGQRVTLRCSPRSGDLSVYWYQQSLDQGLQFLIQYYNGEERAKGNILERFSAQQFPDLHSELNLSSLELGDSALYFCASSADLTGGYGYTFGSGTRLTVV.

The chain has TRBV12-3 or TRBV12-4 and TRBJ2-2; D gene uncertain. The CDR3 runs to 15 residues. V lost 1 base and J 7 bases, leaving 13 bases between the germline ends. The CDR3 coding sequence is TGTGCCAGCAGTTTAGAAACCCTTTCCAGCGGGGAGCTGTTTTTT. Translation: CASSLETLSSGELFF.

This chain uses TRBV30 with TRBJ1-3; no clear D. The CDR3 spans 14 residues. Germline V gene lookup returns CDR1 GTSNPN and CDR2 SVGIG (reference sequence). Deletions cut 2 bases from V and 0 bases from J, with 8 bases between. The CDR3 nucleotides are TGTGCCTGGAGTAGTATCTACTCTGGAAACACCATATATTTT. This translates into CAWSSIYSGNTIYF.

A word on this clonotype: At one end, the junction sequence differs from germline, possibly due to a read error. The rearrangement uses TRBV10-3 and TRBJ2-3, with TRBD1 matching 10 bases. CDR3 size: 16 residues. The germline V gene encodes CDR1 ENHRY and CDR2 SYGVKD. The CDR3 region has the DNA TGTGCCATCAGGATGGACCGGGACAGGGGAACAGATACGCGGTATTTT. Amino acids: CAIRMDRDRGTDTRYF.

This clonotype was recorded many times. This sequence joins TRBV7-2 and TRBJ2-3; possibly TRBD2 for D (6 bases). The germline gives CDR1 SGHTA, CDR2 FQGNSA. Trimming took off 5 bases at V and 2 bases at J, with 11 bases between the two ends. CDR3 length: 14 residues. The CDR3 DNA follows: TGTGCCAGCAGCCCGGGACTTCCCACAGATACGCAGTATTTT. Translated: CASSPGLPTDTQYF.

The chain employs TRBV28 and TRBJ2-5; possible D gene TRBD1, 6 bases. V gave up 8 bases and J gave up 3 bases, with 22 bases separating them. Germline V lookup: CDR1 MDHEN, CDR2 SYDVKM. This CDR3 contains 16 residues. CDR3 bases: TGTGCCAGCGGTTCGGCCTTAGGGGGACAAAAAGAGACCCAGTACTTC. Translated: CASGSALGGQKETQYF.

CDR3 amino acids: CASSYSIVGTSGRYNEQFF. CDR3 nucleotide sequence: TGTGCCAGCAGTTACTCGATAGTAGGGACTAGCGGGAGATACAATGAGCAGTTCTTC. The chain joins TRBV6-2 or TRBV6-3 to TRBJ2-1; 14 bases match TRBD2. The CDR3 covers 19 residues. CDR1 MNHEY and CDR2 SVGEGT come from the germline V gene. Losses at the gene ends were 0 bases for V and 4 bases for J; bases not matched to a gene: 8.

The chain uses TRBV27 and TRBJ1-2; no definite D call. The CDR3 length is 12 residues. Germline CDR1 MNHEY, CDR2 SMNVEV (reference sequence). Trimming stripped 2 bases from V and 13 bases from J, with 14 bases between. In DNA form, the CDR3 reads TGTGCCAGCAGTTTAGCCGGGGTGGTTTTCACCTTC. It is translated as CASSLAGVVFTF.

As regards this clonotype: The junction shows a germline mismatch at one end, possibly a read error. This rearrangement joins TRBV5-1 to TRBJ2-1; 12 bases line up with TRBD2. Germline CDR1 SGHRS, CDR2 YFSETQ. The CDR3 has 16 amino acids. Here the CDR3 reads CASRLAGGSSYNEQFF. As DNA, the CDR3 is TGTGCCAGTCGTCTAGCGGGAGGGAGCTCCTACAATGAGCAGTTCTTC.

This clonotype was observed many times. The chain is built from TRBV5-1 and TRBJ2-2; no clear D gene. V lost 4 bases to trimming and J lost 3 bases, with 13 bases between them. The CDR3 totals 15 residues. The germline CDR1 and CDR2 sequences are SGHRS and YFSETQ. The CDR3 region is CASSGHPDYTGELFF. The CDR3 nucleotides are TGCGCCAGCAGCGGGCACCCCGATTACACCGGGGAGCTGTTTTTT. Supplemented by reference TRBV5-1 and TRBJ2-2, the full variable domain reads KAGVTQTPRYLIKTRGQQVTLSCSPISGHRSVSWYQQTPGQGLQFLFEYFSETQRNKGNFPGRFSGRQFSNSRSEMNVSTLELGDSALYLCASSGHPDYTGELFFGEGSRLTVL.

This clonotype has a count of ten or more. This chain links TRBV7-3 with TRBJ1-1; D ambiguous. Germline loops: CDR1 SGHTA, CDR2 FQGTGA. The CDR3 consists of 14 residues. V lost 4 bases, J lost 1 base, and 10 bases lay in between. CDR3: CASSSGPPNTEAFF. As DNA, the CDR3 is TGTGCCAGCAGCTCCGGACCTCCGAACACTGAAGCTTTCTTT.